A single T cell receptor (beta chain) is shown here with its context. No antigen is known for it. For the second PCR, which ran for about 7 to 11 cycles, a sample-barcoded 5' primer and a J-beta primer mix were used. TCRdb reanalysed the 5' RACE reads using MiXCR and keeps one entry per CDR3 protein. The table shows 1.5 million to 2 million distinct CDR3 sequences, with approximately 28% occurring only once. Peripheral blood samples of 9 to 10 milliliters were drawn from each donor. The V gene lost 0 bases and the J gene lost 0 bases, with 15 bases spanning the gap. This CDR3 has 17 residues. Germline values: CDR1 SGHRS, CDR2 YFSETQ. The sample belongs to a study of blood T cells in healthy people across ages. Study findings and constraints: Changes in expanded clonotypes were possibly confounded, as the CMV status of donors was unknown.

The receptor was isolated from a woman aged 25 to 39 in good health. The chain recombines TRBV5-1 with TRBJ1-1, with TRBD1 as a possible D gene (5 bases). What was sequenced was blood. The CDR3 loop is CASSLEWGSNMNTEAFF. CDR3 DNA: TGCGCCAGCAGCTTGGAATGGGGGAGCAACATGAACACTGAAGCTTTCTTT. Looking up the rest from reference TRBV5-1 and TRBJ1-1 gives the full variable domain: KAGVTQTPRYLIKTRGQQVTLSCSPISGHRSVSWYQQTPGQGLQFLFEYFSETQRNKGNFPGRFSGRQFSNSRSEMNVSTLELGDSALYLCASSLEWGSNMNTEAFFGQGTRLTVV.